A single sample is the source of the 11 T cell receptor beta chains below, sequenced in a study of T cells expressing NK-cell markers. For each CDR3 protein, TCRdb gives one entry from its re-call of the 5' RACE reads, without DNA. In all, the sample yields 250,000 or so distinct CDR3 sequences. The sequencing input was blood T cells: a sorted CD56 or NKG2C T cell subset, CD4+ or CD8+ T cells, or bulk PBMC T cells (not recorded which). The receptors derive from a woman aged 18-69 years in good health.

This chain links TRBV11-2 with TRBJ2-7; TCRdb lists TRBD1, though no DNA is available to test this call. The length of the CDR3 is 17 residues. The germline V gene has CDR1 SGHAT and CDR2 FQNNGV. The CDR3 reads CASSLEGRRGGLYEQYF.

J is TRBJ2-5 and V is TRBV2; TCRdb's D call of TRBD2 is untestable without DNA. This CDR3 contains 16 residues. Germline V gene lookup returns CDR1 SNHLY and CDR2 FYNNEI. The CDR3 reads CASSVLAGGPIETQYF.

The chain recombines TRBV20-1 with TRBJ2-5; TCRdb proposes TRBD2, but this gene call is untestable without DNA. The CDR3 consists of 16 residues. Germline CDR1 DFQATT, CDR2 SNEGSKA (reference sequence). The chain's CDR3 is CSVHPLREVGQETQYF.

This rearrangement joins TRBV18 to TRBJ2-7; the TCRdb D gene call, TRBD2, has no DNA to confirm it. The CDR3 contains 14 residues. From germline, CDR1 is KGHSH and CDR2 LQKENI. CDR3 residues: CASSPDLLSDEQYF. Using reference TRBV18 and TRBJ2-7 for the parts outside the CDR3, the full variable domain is NAGVMQNPRHLVRRRGQEARLRCSPMKGHSHVYWYRQLPEEGLKFMVYLQKENIIDESGMPKERFSAEFPKEGPSILRIQQVVRGDSAAYFCASSPDLLSDEQYFGPGTRLTVT.

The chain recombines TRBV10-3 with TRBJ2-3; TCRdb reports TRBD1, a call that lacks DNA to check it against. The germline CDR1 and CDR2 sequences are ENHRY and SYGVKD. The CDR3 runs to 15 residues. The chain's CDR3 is CATSGTGGSTDTQYF.

CDR3 residues: CASSLLAGSEAFF. The chain combines TRBV6-5 with TRBJ1-1; TCRdb outputs TRBD1, but without DNA this stays unchecked. Germline lookup yields CDR1 MNHEY and CDR2 SVGAGI. This CDR3 region has 13 residues.

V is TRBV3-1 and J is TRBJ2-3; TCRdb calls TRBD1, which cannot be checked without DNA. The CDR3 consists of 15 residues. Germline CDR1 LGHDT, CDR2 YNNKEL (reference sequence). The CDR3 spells CASSQVPAAVDTQYF.

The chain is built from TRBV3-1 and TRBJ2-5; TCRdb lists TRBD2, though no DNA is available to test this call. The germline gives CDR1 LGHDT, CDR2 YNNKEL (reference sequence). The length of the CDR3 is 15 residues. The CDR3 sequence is CASSRPGGAGETQYF.

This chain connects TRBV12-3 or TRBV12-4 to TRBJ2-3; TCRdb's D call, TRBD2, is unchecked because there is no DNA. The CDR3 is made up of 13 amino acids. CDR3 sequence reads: CASSGGATDTQYF.

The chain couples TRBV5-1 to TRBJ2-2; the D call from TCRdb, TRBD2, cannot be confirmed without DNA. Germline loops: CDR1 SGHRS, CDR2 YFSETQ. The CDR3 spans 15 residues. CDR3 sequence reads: CASSLMASLAGELFF.

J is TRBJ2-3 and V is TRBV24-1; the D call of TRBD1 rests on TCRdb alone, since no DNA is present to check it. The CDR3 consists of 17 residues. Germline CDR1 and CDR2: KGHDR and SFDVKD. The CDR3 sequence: CATSDSPQGIGPDTQYF.